This T cell receptor beta chain was identified during a study of T cell repertoires in cytomegalovirus infection (dated by TCRdb to between 2017 and 2020). Some background on the complete study: The HLA type of each donor mattered for the analysis, because public TCR beta signatures pointed to carriage of CMV infection along with the matching HLA type. Overall study outcomes, separate from this receptor: In both this cohort and an independent roughly 330-donor cohort, the cumulative frequency of public TCR beta family members distinguished carriers of CMV infection plus the relevant HLA type. The ex vivo response was dominated by HLA-C-restricted CMV-specific TCR beta clonotypes, which also provided the single most frequent clonotype in two of eight donors.

The germline V gene specifies MNHEY as CDR1 and SVGEGT as CDR2. The junction carries 18 bases between V and J, which are trimmed by 8 bases and 4 bases respectively. From the cysteine up to the phenylalanine, the CDR3 has a length of 15 residues. Just the 45-base CDR3 DNA is kept, in frame starting at base 1. This clonotype appeared a few times. What antigen it recognizes has not been identified. No clone much larger than this one lies a single base away; base qualities are absent. Sequencing was performed on an Illumina HiSeq 1500. The public reads were reanalyzed by TCRdb: fastp trimming at Q25, MiXCR alignment, in-frame beta chains only. Rows with one shared CDR3 protein collapse into an entry with the most common genes and DNA. The sample table records about 680,000 distinct CDR3 sequences; 20% to 30% of these occur just once. Jointly, the top ten make up less than 10% of the sample.

The clonotype originates from a human donor in good health (CMV status not recorded). Some clones in this sample may be carry-over from other donors' samples. The sequence is built from TRBV6-2 or TRBV6-3 and TRBJ2-1; D gene: possibly TRBD2, on 5 matching bases. The sequenced sample consisted of CD8+ T cells from PBMCs. In nucleotides, the sequence is TGTGCCAGCTCCTTCGGAGGACTTCCTTACAATGAGCAGTTCTTC. Translated, this is CASSFGGLPYNEQFF.